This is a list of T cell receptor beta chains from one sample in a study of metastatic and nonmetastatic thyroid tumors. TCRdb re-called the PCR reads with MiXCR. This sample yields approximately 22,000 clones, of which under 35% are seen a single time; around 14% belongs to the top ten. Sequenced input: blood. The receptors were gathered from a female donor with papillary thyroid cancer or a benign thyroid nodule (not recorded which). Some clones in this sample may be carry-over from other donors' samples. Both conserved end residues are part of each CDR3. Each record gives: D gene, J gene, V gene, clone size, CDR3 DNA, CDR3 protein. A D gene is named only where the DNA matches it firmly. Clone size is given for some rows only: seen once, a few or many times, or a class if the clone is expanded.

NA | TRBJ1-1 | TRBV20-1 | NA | TGCAGTGATGCGCAATGGACAGCCATGAACACTGAAGCTTTCTTT | CSDAQWTAMNTEAFF
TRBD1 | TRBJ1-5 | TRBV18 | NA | TGTGCCAGCTCACCGGGACAGAATCAGCCCCAGCATTTT | CASSPGQNQPQHF
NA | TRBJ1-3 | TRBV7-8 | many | TGTGCCAGCACTACAGCAAGGGGCTCTGGAAACACCATATATTTT | CASTTARGSGNTIYF
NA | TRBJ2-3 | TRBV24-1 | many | TGTGCCACCAGTGATAACCGGGGAGATACGCAGTATTTT | CATSDNRGDTQYF
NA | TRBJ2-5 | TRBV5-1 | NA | TGCGCCAGCAATGCCGGTCAGGGGCCACAAGAGACCCAGTACTTC | CASNAGQGPQETQYF
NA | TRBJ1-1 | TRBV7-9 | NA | TGTGGGAGCAGCTACCGGACCGACCCGAACACTGAAGCTTTCTTT | CGSSYRTDPNTEAFF
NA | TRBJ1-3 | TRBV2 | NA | TGTGCCAGCTCCCGCCGGAGGGCTTCCCTCTCTGGAAACACCATATATTTT | CASSRRRASLSGNTIYF
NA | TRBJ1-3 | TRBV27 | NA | TGTGCCAGCAGTTCCACAAAGCAGGGTACCATATATTTT | CASSSTKQGTIYF
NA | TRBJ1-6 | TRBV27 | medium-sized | TGTGCCAGCAGTTTGTTTGGTGGTAATTCACCCCTCCACTTT | CASSLFGGNSPLHF
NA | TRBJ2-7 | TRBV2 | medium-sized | TGTGCCAGCTCGCTCTCTCGGGAGCAGTACTTC | CASSLSREQYF
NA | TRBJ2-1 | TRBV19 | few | TGTGCCATTAGTATCCTGGGGAAATACAGTGAGCAGTTCTTC | CAISILGKYSEQFF
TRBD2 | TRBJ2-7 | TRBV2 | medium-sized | TGTGCCAGCAGTGTATCGACTAGCAGGACCTACGAGCAGTACTTC | CASSVSTSRTYEQYF
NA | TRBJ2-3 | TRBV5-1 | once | TGCGCCAGCAGCTTGGCCCAGGGGGGACAAGATACGCAGTATTTT | CASSLAQGGQDTQYF
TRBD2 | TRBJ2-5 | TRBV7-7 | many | TGTGCTAGCAGCCCGGGACTAGCGGGAGGGGAGACCCAGTACTTC | CASSPGLAGGETQYF
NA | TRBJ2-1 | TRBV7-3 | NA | TGTGCCAGCAGCTTAACGGAGGGCAGTCGCGACCGATATAACAATGAGCAGTTCTTC | CASSLTEGSRDRYNNEQFF
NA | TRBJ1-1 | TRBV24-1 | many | TGTGCCACCCGCTCTGCCGGGACACAGAACACTGAAGCTTTCTTT | CATRSAGTQNTEAFF
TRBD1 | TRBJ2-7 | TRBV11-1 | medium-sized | TGTGCCAGCAGCCAAGGGACAGGGGGCTACGAGCAGTACTTC | CASSQGTGGYEQYF
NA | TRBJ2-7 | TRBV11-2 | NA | TGTGCCAGCAGCAACCACAGTGGCAGTGATATAACAAGGCAGTACTTC | CASSNHSGSDITRQYF
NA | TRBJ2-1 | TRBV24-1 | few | TGTGCCACCAGTGACTCCCGTAAATCTAGTTCTGAGCAGTTCTTC | CATSDSRKSSSEQFF
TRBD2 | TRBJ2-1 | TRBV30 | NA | TGTGCCTGCCGGAAGACTAGCGGGAGAGGGAATGAGCAGTTCTTC | CACRKTSGRGNEQFF
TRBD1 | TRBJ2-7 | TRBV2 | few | TGTGCCAGCCATGGACAGGACCACTCCTACGAGCAGTACTTC | CASHGQDHSYEQYF
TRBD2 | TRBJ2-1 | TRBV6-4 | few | TGTGCCAGCAGTTACTCCGCCCCGGGGACTAGCGGGAGGGACGAGCAGTTCTTC | CASSYSAPGTSGRDEQFF
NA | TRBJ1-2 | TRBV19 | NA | TGTGCCAGTAGTATCGGACAAATCTATGGCTACACCTTC | CASSIGQIYGYTF
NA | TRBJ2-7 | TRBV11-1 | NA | TGTGCCAGCAGCCGCGGGTCGGGGGTATTGTACGAGCAGTACTTC | CASSRGSGVLYEQYF
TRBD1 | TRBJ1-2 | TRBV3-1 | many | TGTGCCAGCAGCCAAGAAAAGAAAGAGGGGGCGTATGGCTACACCTTC | CASSQEKKEGAYGYTF
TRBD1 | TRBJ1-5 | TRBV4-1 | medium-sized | TGCGCCAGCAGCCCCGGCCCGGGACAGGGGATAGATCAGCCCCAGCATTTT | CASSPGPGQGIDQPQHF
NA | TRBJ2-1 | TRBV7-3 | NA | TGTGCCAGCAGCTTCGTCGGGGCGGGGTGTGAGCAGTTCTTC | CASSFVGAGCEQFF
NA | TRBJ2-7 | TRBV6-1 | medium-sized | TGTGCCAGCAGTCGGGACTCCCAACTGTACGAGCAGTACTTC | CASSRDSQLYEQYF
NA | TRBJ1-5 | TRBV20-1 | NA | TGCAGTGCTAGAGATCCCGGGGAGAACCAGCCCCAGCATTTT | CSARDPGENQPQHF
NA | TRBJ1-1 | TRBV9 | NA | TGTGCCAGCAGCCCTCGAATCGACGGGGGCACTGAAGCTTTCTTT | CASSPRIDGGTEAFF
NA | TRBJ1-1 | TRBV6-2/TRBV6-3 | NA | TGTGCCAGCAGTTGGGGCAACATCTTCACTGAAGCTTTCTTT | CASSWGNIFTEAFF
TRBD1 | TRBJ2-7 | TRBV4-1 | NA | TGCGCCAGCAGCACTACAGGGGGCGAGCAGTACTTC | CASSTTGGEQYF
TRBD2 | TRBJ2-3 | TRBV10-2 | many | TGCGCCAGCAAAGGTTTCGGCGGGGGGAGGTATTTT | CASKGFGGGRYF
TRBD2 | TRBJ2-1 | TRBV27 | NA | TGTGCCAGCAGCACTAGCGGGAATCATGAGCAGTTCTTC | CASSTSGNHEQFF
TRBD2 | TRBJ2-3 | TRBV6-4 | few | TGTGCCAGCAGTGACTCGACTAGCGGGGGGGCAGATACGCAGTATTTT | CASSDSTSGGADTQYF
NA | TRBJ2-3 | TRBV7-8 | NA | TGTGCCAGCAGCTTAGGGCCAGGGAATACGCAGTATTTT | CASSLGPGNTQYF
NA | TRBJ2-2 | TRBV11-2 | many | TGTGCCAGCAGCTTTTCACTAGCTCCCTCCGCCGGGGAGCTGTTTTTT | CASSFSLAPSAGELFF
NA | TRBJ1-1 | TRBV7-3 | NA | TGTGCCAGCAGCTTATCACCGGGACCTGAAGCTTTCTTT | CASSLSPGPEAFF
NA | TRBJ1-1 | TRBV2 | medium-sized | TGTGCCAGCAGTGGAGGGTTGAACACTGAAGCTTTCTTT | CASSGGLNTEAFF
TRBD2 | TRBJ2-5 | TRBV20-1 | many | TGCAGTGCTAGAGACCTAGCGGGGGCCCAAGAGACCCAGTACTTC | CSARDLAGAQETQYF
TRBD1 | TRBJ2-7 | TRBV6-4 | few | TGTGCCAGCAGTTTCACCGGGACAGGGGACTACGAGCAGTACTTC | CASSFTGTGDYEQYF
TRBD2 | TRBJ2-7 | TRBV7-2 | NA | TGTGCCAGCAGCTCCTATGGACGGGGGGAGGGCGAGCAGTACTTC | CASSSYGRGEGEQYF
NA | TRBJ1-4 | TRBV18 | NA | TGTGCCAGCTCACCGGCGCGGCCCCTTGAAAAACTGTTTTTT | CASSPARPLEKLFF
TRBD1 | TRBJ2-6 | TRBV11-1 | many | TGTGCCAGCAGCTCGGACAGGAAAGGACCTCCTGGGGCCAACGTCCTGACTTTC | CASSSDRKGPPGANVLTF